A selection of T cell receptor beta chains follows, all from one sample in a study of cytomegalovirus exposure and HLA in healthy donors. The data were produced by immunoSEQ multiplex PCR, yet TCRdb's version contains in-frame clones alone and is incomplete. The table shows 95,000 to 150,000 clones, with approximately 88% occurring only once. The sample taken for sequencing was PBMCs. These receptors came from a woman aged 18-29 years in good health and CMV-seronegative. CDR3s leave out the opening cysteine and the closing phenylalanine or tryptophan. The size field is filled for only some rows; it gives once, few, many or a size class.

>NA|TRBV15|13
ATSRDAGGSYEQY
>NA|TRBV11-3|11
ASSASTYNEQF
>once|TRBV5-1|12
ASSLPESHNEQF
>NA|TRBV9|10
ASSVGLNEQF
>NA|TRBV5-6|11
ASSLGGYNEQF
>few|TRBV19|11
ASSPGQGHEQY
>few|TRBV12-5|10
ASGPGTGEQY
>NA|TRBV7-2|15
ASRTGTSGNYQETQY
>NA|TRBV29-1|13
SVEDLGLVSDTQY
>NA|TRBV29-1|10
SVGETAYGYT
>NA|TRBV6-5|13
ASLRQAIHTDTQY
>once|TRBV27|12
ASSYRTGSYEQY
>once|TRBV9|14
ASSVAKVAGTYEQY
>NA|TRBV6-1|10
ASREVAGELF
>once|TRBV10-2|15
ASSDSGGQGLGDTIY
>NA|TRBV2|13
ASSEVGGRSYEQY
>NA|TRBV7-9|13
ASSSGNSGGDTQY
>NA|TRBV19|11
ASSANRYNEQF
>NA|TRBV5-1|13
ASSLAGGSSYEQY
>NA|TRBV7-9|12
ASSLQLSGNTIY
>NA|TRBV6-6|13
ASSYRRGVGDTQY
>NA|TRBV15|12
ATSRELRSDTQY
>NA|TRBV7-9|9
ASRSYNEQF
>NA|TRBV19|13
ASRRTGHYQETQY
>NA|TRBV10-3|14
AISEVTREGGNEQF
>once|TRBV7-9|10
ASSLDDRVLY
>NA|TRBV6-1|13
ASTYGTSGKDEQF
>NA|TRBV2|15
ASKSPTSGRARYEQF
>NA|TRBV25-1|15
ASSPPLGGEGTGELF
>few|TRBV27|15
ASSLSLAGYRTDTQY
>NA|TRBV19|14
ASSSTGLAVYNEQF
>NA|TRBV2|13
ASSEGGAGDEKLF
>once|TRBV5-1|13
ASRTGGNSNYGYT
>NA|TRBV27|12
ASSLSLAGYEQY
>NA|TRBV14|13
ASSPLRGAGNTIY
>NA|TRBV25-1|14
ASSSPDGVPSYEQY
>NA|TRBV7-2|14
ASSSNRGYPYNEQF
>NA|TRBV19|16
ASSILFGRGPPSDGYT
>NA|TRBV28|14
ASSLDSVVRTDTQY
>NA|TRBV5-1|12
ASSFSPNTGELF
>NA|TRBV13|15
ASSLGGLADYKNIQY
>NA|TRBV18|12
ASSPPGGRETQY
>NA|TRBV29-1|11
SVFGTPQYEQY
>NA|TRBV11-3|12
ASSLKVFRDTQY
>NA|TRBV2|10
ASSPGIGELF
>NA|TRBV14|14
ASSQIAYSNTGELF
>NA|TRBV4-1|11
ASSQVGGQPQH
>NA|TRBV6-5|12
ASSGSTGGHEQY
>NA|TRBV6-1|12
ASSVGGAVWAQY
>NA|TRBV14|13
ASSQEGGFIEKLF
>NA|TRBV4-2|14
ASSQAIGLAGYEQY
>NA|TRBV30|10
AWWDRVHEQF
>NA|TRBV2|16
ASRSYTARPGQNYGYT